This passage covers 15 T cell receptor beta chains from one sample sequenced in a study of CD8 T cells in ankylosing spondylitis. MiXCR was run by TCRdb on the 5' RACE reads, yielding one entry per CDR3 protein. The sample contains 100,000 to 150,000 distinct CDR3 sequences, roughly an eighth of which appear only once. The sequencing input was blood, either unsorted or a sorted T cell fraction (not recorded which). These receptors were obtained from a female donor with ankylosing spondylitis or in good health (not recorded which).

The chain links TRBV6-1 to TRBJ2-3, with 14 bases lining up with TRBD2. The germline gives CDR1 MNHNS, CDR2 SASEGT. V dropped 3 bases and J dropped 5; count of bases not matched to a gene: 7. The CDR3 loop spans 17 amino acids. CDR3 nucleotides: TGTGCCAGCAGTGATCCGGGACTAGCGGGAGCAAGAGATACGCAGTATTTT. Protein: CASSDPGLAGARDTQYF.

V usage is TRBV25-1 and J usage is TRBJ1-2; D possibly corresponds to TRBD1 (6 bases). The CDR3 length is 14 residues. CDR1 and CDR2 from the germline V gene are MGHDK and SYGVNS. The V end was cut by 5 bases, the J end by 1 base, with 11 bases between. CDR3 loop: CASSPRGRNYGYTF. As DNA, the CDR3 is TGTGCCAGCAGTCCGCGGGGGCGTAACTATGGCTACACCTTC.

This clonotype came up a few times. The V call is TRBV28, the J call TRBJ2-5; D perhaps matches TRBD2 (6 bases). The CDR3 consists of 12 residues. V lost 9 bases and J lost 9, with 17 bases in between. CDR1 and CDR2 from the germline V gene are MDHEN and SYDVKM. CDR3: CASTSGSLAQYF. In nucleotides, the CDR3 is TGTGCCAGTACGTCCGGGAGTTTGGCCCAGTACTTC. The full variable domain, its missing parts supplied by reference TRBV28 and TRBJ2-5, is DVKVTQSSRYLVKRTGEKVFLECVQDMDHENMFWYRQDPGLGLRLIYFSYDVKMKEKGDIPEGYSVSREKKERFSLILESASTNQTSMYLCASTSGSLAQYFGPGTRLLVL.

The chain joins TRBV28 to TRBJ2-2; TRBD2 matches at 7 bases. The CDR3 has 17 residues. The V and J ends lost 5 bases and 1 base, in that order; junction bases with no gene match: 10. Germline V gene sequence: CDR1 MDHEN, CDR2 SYDVKM. This CDR3 is CASSPLPTGGNTGELFF. In DNA form, the CDR3 reads TGTGCCAGCAGTCCTCTCCCGACGGGGGGGAACACCGGGGAGCTGTTTTTT. Looking up the rest from reference TRBV28 and TRBJ2-2 gives the full variable domain: DVKVTQSSRYLVKRTGEKVFLECVQDMDHENMFWYRQDPGLGLRLIYFSYDVKMKEKGDIPEGYSVSREKKERFSLILESASTNQTSMYLCASSPLPTGGNTGELFFGEGSRLTVL.

This clonotype was counted only a few times. The junction shows a germline mismatch at one end, possibly a read error. CDR3 nucleotide sequence: TGTGCCAGCAGCCAGCCGGGACAGGGTCTTCCGTCCTTC. As protein: CASSQPGQGLPSF. The chain links TRBV3-1 to TRBJ1-2; TRBD1 aligns across 9 bases. Germline CDR1 LGHDT, CDR2 YNNKEL (reference sequence). The CDR3 is 13 amino acids.

This clonotype was detected ten times or more. The V call is TRBV5-1, the J call TRBJ1-6; 7 bases line up with TRBD1. The trim removed 5 bases at V and 6 bases at J, leaving 5 bases unmatched. This CDR3 spans 14 amino acids. Germline values: CDR1 SGHRS, CDR2 YFSETQ. DNA of the CDR3: TGCGCCAGCAGGGGAGGGGACAGTAATTCACCCCTCCACTTT. It is translated as CASRGGDSNSPLHF.

V usage is TRBV12-3 or TRBV12-4 and J usage is TRBJ2-3; 8 bases agree with TRBD2. The ends lost 6 bases at V and 4 bases at J; junction bases unmatched: 9. The CDR3 has 15 amino acids. CDR3 region: CASSPARGGPDTQYF. In nucleotides, the CDR3 is TGTGCCAGCAGCCCCGCCCGCGGGGGGCCAGATACGCAGTATTTT.

This clonotype was detected only a few times. The V call is TRBV10-3, the J call TRBJ2-2; D is ambiguous. The germline V gene has CDR1 ENHRY and CDR2 SYGVKD. The length of the CDR3 is 14 residues. Trimming cost V 4 bases and J 6 bases, with 12 bases left between them. The CDR3 reads CAISVLKMAGELFF. The CDR3 DNA is TGTGCCATCAGTGTCCTCAAGATGGCCGGGGAGCTGTTTTTT.

V is TRBV7-9 and J is TRBJ2-7; D might be TRBD1 (5 bases). V gave up 4 bases and J gave up 4 bases, with 17 bases separating them. The CDR3 is made up of 15 amino acids. The germline gives CDR1 SEHNR, CDR2 FQNEAQ (reference sequence). CDR3 loop: CASSWGPIPPYEQYF. Here the CDR3 DNA reads TGTGCCAGCAGCTGGGGCCCAATACCCCCATACGAGCAGTACTTC.

This clonotype came up a few times. The chain carries TRBV7-6 and TRBJ2-1; 9 positions match TRBD2. This CDR3 contains 14 residues. J gave up 4 bases and V 4 bases, and 2 bases lay outside the gene matches. Germline loops: CDR1 SGHVS, CDR2 FNYEAQ. CDR3 bases: TGTGCCAGCAGCTCGACTAGCGGATACAATGAGCAGTTCTTC. Amino acids: CASSSTSGYNEQFF.

This clonotype has a single count. The CDR3 loop reads CASTYTTGLLGETQYF. CDR3 DNA: TGTGCCAGCACCTATACAACGGGACTCCTGGGAGAGACCCAGTACTTC. The V and J genes are TRBV5-8 and TRBJ2-5; a possible D gene is TRBD2 (6 bases). This CDR3 region has 16 residues. From germline, CDR1 is SGHTS and CDR2 YDEGEE. Trimming stripped 6 bases from V and 4 bases from J, with 22 bases between.

This clonotype has just a few counts. V usage is TRBV20-1 and J usage is TRBJ2-3, with 16 bases aligning to TRBD2. Germline CDR1 is DFQATT and CDR2 is SNEGSKA (reference sequence). The V segment lost 4 bases and the J segment 0 bases; nucleotides outside the gene matches: 7. The CDR3 has 18 residues. The DNA for the CDR3 is TGCAGTGCTACGTTGGGACTAGCGGGAGGGGCGAGCACAGATACGCAGTATTTT. Translating gives CSATLGLAGGASTDTQYF.

This clonotype was found a few times. V usage is TRBV7-6 and J usage is TRBJ2-3, with 10 positions matching TRBD2. V was pared by 2 bases and J by 2 bases, with 4 bases of the junction left unmatched. CDR3 length: 16 amino acids. Germline lookup yields CDR1 SGHVS and CDR2 FNYEAQ. The CDR3 loop is CASSLLAGVTTDTQYF. Written as DNA, the CDR3 is TGTGCCAGCAGCTTACTAGCGGGAGTGACCACAGATACGCAGTATTTT.

This clonotype was observed many times. The chain couples TRBV5-1 to TRBJ1-1; possible D gene TRBD1, 5 bases. The CDR3 runs to 14 residues. Germline values: CDR1 SGHRS, CDR2 YFSETQ. Deletions cut 1 base from V and 4 bases from J, with 11 bases between. The CDR3 nucleotides are TGCGCCAGCAGCTTGAGGGGCGAAGGCACTGAAGCTTTCTTT. This translates into CASSLRGEGTEAFF.

This clonotype has at least ten counts. J is TRBJ2-7 and V is TRBV5-1; 10 bases map to TRBD2. The CDR3 extends over 16 amino acids. After removal of 0 bases from V and 3 bases from J, the junction contained 6 bases not matched to a gene. Germline V gene sequence: CDR1 SGHRS, CDR2 YFSETQ. The CDR3 is CASSLAPSGSIYEQYF. CDR3 in DNA: TGCGCCAGCAGCTTGGCCCCTAGCGGGAGCATCTACGAGCAGTACTTC.